The 4 T cell receptor beta chains presented below share a single source sample, sequenced in a study of shared clonotypes between healthy human individuals. Sequencing used immunoSEQ multiplex PCR; TCRdb keeps in-frame clones, though not all of them. The sample yields approximately 2,300,000 clones, roughly 92% seen once. The sequenced sample consisted of naive CD4+ T cells from PBMCs. Subset defined: CD45RA+ positively selected. The source is a man between 18 and 35 years old in good health. Some clones in this sample may be carry-over from other donors' samples.

As for this clone: The same CDR3 arises from other DNA sequences in this sample as well. The rearrangement joins TRBV6-5 to TRBJ1-2; 7 bases are a match to TRBD1. Germline V gives CDR1 MNHEY, CDR2 SVGAGI. CDR3 length equals 13 residues. Germline trimming cut 2 bases from V and 4 bases from J; bases unmatched to any gene: 1. The chain's CDR3 is CASSYRTGYGYTF. The DNA for the CDR3 is TGTGCCAGCAGTTACAGGACAGGCTATGGCTACACCTTC.

The chain is built from TRBV5-1 and TRBJ1-2; tentatively, D is TRBD1 (6 bases). V lost 6 bases and J lost 6, with 18 bases in between. CDR1 and CDR2 (germline): SGHRS, YFSETQ. CDR3 size: 14 residues. This chain's CDR3 is CASKQFSQGDGYTF. In DNA, the CDR3 is TGCGCCAGCAAACAGTTTTCACAGGGCGATGGCTACACCTTC.

The rearrangement links TRBV27 to TRBJ1-4; D ambiguous. Germline V CDR1 and CDR2: MNHEY, SMNVEV (reference sequence). Trimming pared 6 bases from V and 2 bases from J, leaving 10 bases between. This CDR3 spans 14 amino acids. The CDR3 sequence is CASSLGWTNEKLFF. CDR3 DNA sequence: TGTGCCAGCAGCCTCGGTTGGACTAATGAAAAACTGTTTTTT.

The CDR3 region is CASSLGRSSNYGYTF. In DNA form, the CDR3 reads TGTGCCAGCAGCTTGGGACGGTCATCTAACTATGGCTACACCTTC. This chain uses TRBV5-4 with TRBJ1-2; D is unresolved. CDR3 length: 15 residues. The germline V and J ends were trimmed by 0 bases and 0 bases, with 9 bases remaining between them. CDR1 is SGHNT and CDR2 is YYREEE in the germline V gene (reference sequence).